The 9 T cell receptor beta chains reported below all come from one sample, sequenced in a study of blood T cells in healthy people across ages. A second PCR, run for roughly 7 to 12 cycles, used a sample-barcoded 5' primer plus a J-beta primer mix. Each CDR3 protein gets one entry after TCRdb re-called the 5' RACE reads with MiXCR. The sample includes some 900,000 distinct CDR3 sequences, less than 35% of them seen just once. The source material was blood. The source is a woman older than 75 in good health.

This clonotype was seen a few times. V and J are TRBV6-1 and TRBJ2-6; 12 bases are a match to TRBD2. This CDR3 is built from 17 residues. Germline lookup yields CDR1 MNHNS and CDR2 SASEGT. The V gene end was trimmed by 6 bases and the J gene end by 3 bases; junction bases not matched to a gene: 6. This CDR3 reads CASRTLAGGGGANVLTF. DNA of the CDR3: TGTGCCAGCAGAACACTAGCGGGAGGAGGTGGGGCCAACGTCCTGACTTTC.

J is TRBJ2-1 and V is TRBV5-4; TRBD2 aligns across 11 bases. The CDR3 contains 16 residues. The V segment lost 0 bases and the J segment 9 bases; nucleotides outside the gene matches: 8. The germline gives CDR1 SGHNT, CDR2 YYREEE (reference sequence). The CDR3 DNA follows: TGTGCCAGCAGCTTGGAAGGGGTAGCGGGGGGGGTTGAGCAGTTCTTC. Encoded protein: CASSLEGVAGGVEQFF.

This clonotype was seen at least ten times. CDR3 in amino acids: CASSGRGAGQALPNYGYTF. CDR3 coding DNA: TGTGCCAGCAGTGGTCGTGGCGCGGGACAGGCATTACCTAACTATGGCTACACCTTC. The rearrangement links TRBV25-1 to TRBJ1-2, with 8 positions matching TRBD1. Germline CDR1 reads MGHDK; CDR2 reads SYGVNS. The CDR3 totals 19 residues. With V trimmed by 4 bases and J by 0 bases, 16 bases remained unmatched.

The rearrangement joins TRBV28 to TRBJ1-2, with D possibly matching TRBD1 (6 bases). The CDR3 totals 14 residues. CDR1 is MDHEN, CDR2 SYDVKM, per germline. The V and J ends lost 6 bases and 2 bases respectively, with 13 bases between them. CDR3 DNA sequence: TGTGCCAGCAGGAAGACAGGTACGAACTATGGCTACACCTTC. This encodes CASRKTGTNYGYTF.

This chain links TRBV7-2 with TRBJ2-5, with 7 bases that match TRBD2. The CDR3 spans 15 residues. CDR1 is SGHTA and CDR2 is FQGNSA in the germline V gene. Trimming cost V 5 bases and J 1 base; bases outside gene matches: 7. This chain's CDR3 is CASSPRGGIQETQYF. The DNA for the CDR3 is TGTGCCAGCAGCCCCCGGGGAGGGATCCAAGAGACCCAGTACTTC.

This clonotype was detected many times. V is TRBV6-2 or TRBV6-3 and J is TRBJ1-1; D perhaps matches TRBD1 (5 bases). The CDR3 has 13 amino acids. CDR1 is MNHEY and CDR2 is SVGEGT in the germline V gene. Trimming removed 8 bases from V and 0 bases from J, with 10 bases in between. The CDR3 loop is CASGGGMNTEAFF. DNA for the CDR3: TGTGCCAGCGGCGGGGGAATGAACACTGAAGCTTTCTTT.

The table lists this clonotype with a few counts. The gene calls are TRBV12-3 or TRBV12-4 and TRBJ2-3; D tentatively fits TRBD1 or TRBD2 (6 bases each). The germline V and J ends were trimmed by 5 bases and 6 bases, with 12 bases remaining between them. There are 13 residues in the CDR3. This chain's CDR3 is CASSRSGADTQYF. The CDR3 nucleotides read TGTGCCAGCAGTCGGTCGGGGGCCGATACGCAGTATTTT.

As concerns this clonotype: A much larger clone differs by one base, so this may be a read error. V is TRBV4-3 and J is TRBJ2-1, with a weak D call TRBD1 (6 bases). The length of the CDR3 is 16 residues. Germline V gene data show CDR1 as LGHNA and CDR2 as YSLEER. The V end was cut by 1 base, the J end by 13 bases, with 23 bases between. The CDR3 DNA sequence: TGCGCCAGCAGCCAAGGTATCCTCAGGGGACAAGAGACCCAGTTCTTC. Translation: CASSQGILRGQETQFF.

This clonotype was seen a handful of times. V is TRBV24-1 and J is TRBJ2-4; D is possibly TRBD1 (6 bases). The J call is uncertain, as TRBJ2-7 better fits the DNA end. There are 14 residues in the CDR3. The germline CDR1 and CDR2 sequences are KGHDR and SFDVKD. This chain's CDR3 is CATSGAGESYEQYF. The CDR3 nucleotides are TGTGCCACCAGTGGGGCAGGGGAGTCCTACGAGCAGTACTTC.